These 21 T cell receptor beta chains were all obtained from the same sample, sequenced in a study of blood T cells in healthy people across ages. A sample-barcoded 5' primer and a J-beta primer mix were used in a second PCR of roughly 7 to 12 cycles. Via MiXCR, TCRdb re-called the 5' RACE reads, giving one row per CDR3 protein. The sample includes 800,000 to 950,000 distinct CDR3 sequences, about 27% seen only once; the top ten take 10% to 13%. The data also belong to a second study, concerning T cells of mothers and their children.

The source material was blood. Receptors were obtained from a woman in her thirties or forties in good health.

A remark on this clonotype: One base away lies a much larger clone, so this may be a sequencing read error. The rearrangement uses TRBV20-1 and TRBJ2-7; 14 positions agree with TRBD2. Germline trimming cut 6 bases from V and 3 bases from J; bases unmatched to any gene: 7. The germline CDR1 and CDR2 sequences are DFQATT and SNEGSKA (reference sequence). The CDR3 has 15 amino acids. As DNA, the CDR3 is TGCAGTGCCAGACTAGCGGGGGGGCCGTGCTACGAGCAGTACTTC. Translating it yields CSARLAGGPCYEQYF.

This clonotype was seen a few times. This chain connects TRBV10-3 to TRBJ2-7, with a weak D call TRBD2 (5 bases). V dropped 0 bases and J dropped 3 bases, with 12 bases sitting between them. Germline assignment: CDR1 ENHRY and CDR2 SYGVKD. The CDR3 runs 15 residues. The CDR3: CAISESTGYLYEQYF. The CDR3 nucleotides read TGTGCCATCAGTGAGTCAACGGGGTACCTCTACGAGCAGTACTTC.

This clonotype has only a few counts. This clone may be a read error of a much larger clone one base away. The V gene is TRBV5-1, the J gene TRBJ2-1; the match to TRBD1 covers 8 bases. Losses at the gene ends were 6 bases for V and 7 bases for J; bases not matched to a gene: 6. Per germline, CDR1 SGHRS and CDR2 YFSETQ. The CDR3 runs to 13 residues. The DNA of the CDR3 is TGCGCCAGCAACTGGGACAGGATGAATGAGCAGTTCTTC. This sequence encodes CASNWDRMNEQFF.

This clonotype occurred many times. The rearrangement uses TRBV5-1 and TRBJ2-7, with TRBD2 matching over 10 bases. Losses at the gene ends were 0 bases for V and 5 bases for J; bases not matched to a gene: 8. Germline V gene sequence: CDR1 SGHRS, CDR2 YFSETQ. The CDR3 covers 16 residues. The CDR3 reads CASSLGPSGGQNEQYF. The CDR3 DNA is TGCGCCAGCAGCTTGGGTCCTAGCGGGGGACAGAACGAGCAGTACTTC.

The V gene is TRBV4-1, the J gene TRBJ1-1; D possibly corresponds to TRBD1 (5 bases). The V end lost 3 bases, the J end lost 2 bases, and 13 bases lay between the germline ends. Germline-derived CDR1 and CDR2 are MGHRA and YSYEKL. The CDR3 has 15 amino acids. CDR3 nucleotides: TGCGCCAGCAGCCAGACCTCGGGACTCAACACTGAAGCTTTCTTT. Residues: CASSQTSGLNTEAFF.

This clonotype has only a few counts. This chain uses TRBV20-1 with TRBJ1-5; D not resolved. With 3 bases removed from V and 11 bases from J, the gap between germline ends came to 20 bases. This CDR3 comprises 14 residues. Germline V lookup: CDR1 DFQATT, CDR2 SNEGSKA (reference sequence). This CDR3 reads CSASAGSLVKAQHF. The CDR3 DNA reads as TGCAGTGCTAGCGCTGGTTCCCTGGTGAAGGCCCAGCATTTT.

The CDR3 spells CASLSTEQYF. CDR3 nucleotide sequence: TGTGCCAGCTTATCTACCGAGCAGTACTTC. The rearrangement links TRBV2 to TRBJ2-7; D gene uncertain. V lost 8 bases and J 6 bases, leaving 8 bases between the germline ends. The CDR3 has 10 amino acids. Germline-derived CDR1 and CDR2 are SNHLY and FYNNEI.

The chain employs TRBV6-2 or TRBV6-3 and TRBJ1-5, with D uncertain. Looked up from germline, CDR1 is MNHEY and CDR2 is SVGEGT. The V end was cut by 5 bases, the J end by 2 bases, with 16 bases between. There are 16 residues in the CDR3. The CDR3 region is CASSPGGRRGNQPQHF. The CDR3 DNA sequence: TGTGCCAGCAGTCCGGGTGGACGGAGGGGCAATCAGCCCCAGCATTTT.

The chain employs TRBV12-3 or TRBV12-4 and TRBJ1-6; 9 nucleotides match TRBD1. The CDR3 is 14 residues long. V dropped 4 bases and J dropped 5; count of bases not matched to a gene: 0. CDR3 DNA: TGTGCCAGCAGTTGGACAGGGGATAATTCACCCCTCCACTTT. Encoded protein: CASSWTGDNSPLHF.

This clonotype was detected many times. The chain recombines TRBV20-1 with TRBJ2-1; D is uncertain. The CDR3 consists of 10 residues. Germline-derived CDR1 and CDR2 are DFQATT and SNEGSKA (reference sequence). Trimming removed 5 bases from V and 7 bases from J, with 6 bases in between. The CDR3 DNA reads TGCAGTGCTGTCTGGAATGAGCAGTTCTTC. This gives the protein CSAVWNEQFF.

Concerning this clonotype itself: This sequence may be a read error, since a much larger clone differs from it by one base. In this CDR3 the conserved last residue, phenylalanine or tryptophan, is missing, so a read error is likely. The chain employs TRBV5-1 and TRBJ2-7; D is unresolved. TRBJ2-5 explains the end of the DNA better; the J call may be wrong. In germline, CDR1 is SGHRS, CDR2 YFSETQ. The CDR3 has 12 residues. CDR3 residues: CASSNSGETQYL. CDR3 DNA sequence: TGCGCCAGCAGTAATTCCGGGGAGACCCAGTACTTA.

The chain joins TRBV7-2 to TRBJ2-5; D is ambiguous. CDR3 length: 15 residues. The V end lost 1 base, the J end lost 1 base, and 10 bases lay between the germline ends. Per the germline V gene, CDR1 is SGHTA and CDR2 is FQGNSA. This CDR3 reads CASSLGIFPQETQYF. The CDR3 DNA reads TGTGCCAGCAGCTTAGGTATCTTCCCCCAAGAGACCCAGTACTTC.

This clonotype occurred many times. The rearrangement joins TRBV3-1 to TRBJ2-7; D perhaps matches TRBD2 (6 bases). This CDR3 has 14 residues. In germline, CDR1 is LGHDT, CDR2 YNNKEL (reference sequence). The ends were cut back, 1 base at V and 3 bases at J, with 10 bases in the middle. The CDR3 region is CASSQGMGGYEQYF. The CDR3 DNA reads TGTGCCAGCAGCCAAGGTATGGGGGGCTACGAGCAGTACTTC.

As for this clonotype: The junction departs from the called germline gene at one end, perhaps through a read error. The V and J genes are TRBV6-4 and TRBJ2-5, with TRBD2 identical over 10 bases. The CDR3 sequence is 20 residues long. The germline V gene encodes CDR1 MRHNA and CDR2 SNTAGT. CDR3 residues: CASGDKAPVNSGGRGNEQYF. The CDR3, as DNA: TGTGCCAGCGGTGACAAGGCCCCCGTCAATAGCGGGGGGCGGGGAAATGAGCAGTACTTC.

With regard to this clonotype: This CDR3 fails to terminate in the conserved phenylalanine or tryptophan, so it likely reflects a read error. For the CDR3, the DNA is TGTGCCAGCAGTTACTCGTACAGGGCGGCCCGGAACTATGGCTACACCTTA. Its protein is CASSYSYRAARNYGYTL. This rearrangement joins TRBV6-5 to TRBJ1-2, with D perhaps matching TRBD1 (6 bases). The ends were cut back, 0 bases at V and 2 bases at J, with 16 bases in the middle. The CDR3 contains 17 residues. Germline CDR1 reads MNHEY; CDR2 reads SVGAGI.

The chain uses TRBV6-4 and TRBJ2-1; D remains unclear. Germline assignment: CDR1 MRHNA and CDR2 SNTAGT. Trimming took 0 bases from V and 8 from J, leaving 17 bases between them. The CDR3 spans 16 residues. CDR3 sequence: CASSDSRTDWVHEQFF. The CDR3 DNA is TGTGCCAGCAGTGACTCTAGAACCGACTGGGTGCATGAGCAGTTCTTC.

This clonotype was recorded at least ten times. The V and J genes are TRBV5-1 and TRBJ2-1, with 7 bases aligning to TRBD1. The length of the CDR3 is 16 residues. CDR1 is SGHRS and CDR2 is YFSETQ in the germline V gene. V dropped 3 bases and J dropped 0; count of bases not matched to a gene: 6. Here the CDR3 reads CASSYGEGASYNEQFF. The CDR3 DNA follows: TGCGCCAGCAGCTATGGTGAGGGGGCCTCCTACAATGAGCAGTTCTTC.

The chain combines TRBV20-1 with TRBJ2-7, with TRBD2 identical over 9 bases. From germline, CDR1 is DFQATT and CDR2 SNEGSKA (reference sequence). With V trimmed by 4 bases and J by 2 bases, 6 bases remained unmatched. The CDR3 is 14 amino acids. CDR3 sequence: CSANPLAGTYEQYF. CDR3 DNA sequence: TGCAGTGCTAATCCCCTAGCGGGAACCTACGAGCAGTACTTC.

This clonotype came up many times. This rearrangement joins TRBV7-3 to TRBJ2-7; D is perhaps TRBD1 (6 bases). Germline V lookup: CDR1 SGHTA, CDR2 FQGTGA. CDR3 length: 14 amino acids. V lost 2 bases and J lost 0, with 8 bases in between. The DNA for the CDR3 is TGTGCCAGCAGCTTACAGGGGAACTCCTACGAGCAGTACTTC. Protein product: CASSLQGNSYEQYF.

The genes are TRBV5-6 and TRBJ1-2; D gene uncertain. The V gene lost 0 bases and the J gene lost 8 bases, with 11 bases spanning the gap. This CDR3 contains 13 residues. Germline V gene lookup returns CDR1 SGHDT and CDR2 YYEEEE. In DNA, the CDR3 is TGTGCCAGCAGCTTGGCCGCGGGCGGGGGCTACACCTTC. It yields the protein CASSLAAGGGYTF.

The chain combines TRBV27 with TRBJ2-1, with D possibly being TRBD1 (7 bases). The length of the CDR3 is 15 residues. Trimming cost V 3 bases and J 5 bases, with 14 bases left between them. Germline V gene data show CDR1 as MNHEY and CDR2 as SMNVEV (reference sequence). The CDR3 DNA reads TGTGCCAGCAGTTTGGGGGCAGGGGGGCACAATGAGCAGTTCTTC. Translation: CASSLGAGGHNEQFF.